The present T cell receptor beta chain was sequenced within a study of cytomegalovirus exposure and HLA in healthy donors. Amplification used 60 Vbeta primers and 13 Jbeta primers. The data were produced by immunoSEQ multiplex PCR, yet TCRdb's version contains in-frame clones alone and is incomplete. The data hold some 220,000 clones, with more than 60% observed a single time. The CDR3 has 13 residues. Germline V CDR1 and CDR2: SGHRS, YFSETQ. V was trimmed by 3 bases and J by 6 bases, leaving 12 bases between them. This sequence joins TRBV5-1 and TRBJ1-1; no clear D. Material for sequencing was PBMCs. This clonotype was obtained from a woman aged 60-75 years in good health and CMV-seropositive. For the CDR3, the DNA is TGCGCCAGCAGCTCCTGGTCAGTTTCTGAAGCTTTCTTT. Its protein is CASSSWSVSEAFF.